This entry lists 21 T cell receptor beta chains sequenced from one sample in a study of T cells in tuberculosis. Assay used: immunoSEQ multiplex PCR; TCRdb lists only in-frame clones, some missing. The data hold about 40,000 clones, with almost 95% observed a single time. The sample taken for sequencing was PBMCs. All receptors derive from a donor aged 10-29 years with latent tuberculosis or without tuberculosis infection. Some clones in this sample may be carry-over from other donors' samples.

The chain employs TRBV29-1 and TRBJ1-2, with D tentatively TRBD1 (5 bases). The ends were cut back, 0 bases at V and 6 bases at J, with 23 bases in the middle. The CDR3 covers 17 residues. From germline, CDR1 is SQVTM and CDR2 ANQGSEA. CDR3 loop: CSVEDKLRVQGKNGYTF. For the CDR3, the DNA is TGCAGCGTTGAAGATAAACTTCGGGTCCAGGGAAAGAATGGCTACACCTTC.

A few counts support this clone. This chain's CDR3 is CASSQIAGYDTGELFF. CDR3 DNA: TGTGCCAGCAGCCAAATCGCGGGATACGACACCGGGGAGCTGTTTTTT. V gene TRBV14 combines with J gene TRBJ2-2, with a possible D match to TRBD2 (6 bases). The germline V and J ends were trimmed by 2 bases and 3 bases, with 13 bases remaining between them. This CDR3 has 16 residues. Germline V gives CDR1 SGHDN, CDR2 FVKESK.

The chain links TRBV6-5 to TRBJ2-5; D not resolved. The CDR3 loop spans 14 amino acids. The germline V gene has CDR1 MNHEY and CDR2 SVGAGI. V lost 2 bases to trimming and J lost 4 bases, with 11 bases between them. The CDR3 protein is CASSYGFPGETQYF. The CDR3 nucleotides are TGTGCCAGCAGTTACGGGTTCCCGGGAGAGACCCAGTACTTC.

This rearrangement joins TRBV30 to TRBJ1-1, with a tentative D call TRBD1 (5 bases). Trimming removed 3 bases from V and 2 bases from J, with 13 bases in between. This CDR3 spans 14 amino acids. Looked up from germline, CDR1 is GTSNPN and CDR2 is SVGIG (reference sequence). CDR3 protein: CAWRATAANTEAFF. DNA of the CDR3: TGTGCCTGGAGGGCGACAGCCGCTAACACTGAAGCTTTCTTT.

V usage is TRBV18 and J usage is TRBJ2-3; D is possibly TRBD2 (6 bases). Trimming removed 2 bases at V and 0 bases at J, with 21 bases between. The CDR3 contains 19 residues. CDR1 and CDR2 from the germline V gene are KGHSH and LQKENI. The CDR3 reads CASSPSEGWRGGSTDTQYF. In nucleotides, the CDR3 is TGTGCCAGCTCACCATCTGAGGGCTGGAGGGGCGGTAGCACAGATACGCAGTATTTT.

The gene calls are TRBV13 and TRBJ2-1, with D possibly TRBD2 on 7 matching bases. In germline, CDR1 is PRHDT, CDR2 FYEKMQ (reference sequence). The length of the CDR3 is 16 residues. The germline V and J ends were trimmed by 1 base and 5 bases, with 15 bases remaining between them. For the CDR3, the DNA is TGTGCCAGCAGCTTAGAGGTGGCGGGGGCGGACAATGAGCAGTTCTTC. Its protein product is CASSLEVAGADNEQFF.

The rearrangement joins TRBV4-2 to TRBJ1-4; 8 positions agree with TRBD1. This CDR3 is built from 17 residues. V was pared by 0 bases and J by 8 bases, with 11 bases of the junction left unmatched. The germline CDR1 and CDR2 sequences are LGHNA and YNFKEQ. The CDR3 is CASSQDGLGTGGEKLFF. In nucleotides, the CDR3 is TGTGCCAGCAGCCAAGATGGCCTCGGGACAGGAGGCGAAAAACTGTTTTTT.

This chain uses TRBV7-9 with TRBJ2-3; 11 bases map to TRBD2. From germline, CDR1 is SEHNR and CDR2 FQNEAQ (reference sequence). This CDR3 comprises 16 residues. V lost 5 bases and J lost 5; bases outside the gene matches: 9. The CDR3 is CASSLPSGTSGDTQYF. The DNA for the CDR3 is TGTGCCAGCAGCCTCCCCTCCGGGACTAGCGGAGATACGCAGTATTTT.

The chain combines TRBV5-4 with TRBJ2-3; 7 nucleotides align to TRBD2. V was pared by 2 bases and J by 0 bases, with 18 bases of the junction left unmatched. Germline V gene data show CDR1 as SGHNT and CDR2 as YYREEE (reference sequence). The CDR3 is made up of 20 amino acids. The CDR3 region has the DNA TGTGCCAGCAGCTTATCTTCAGTGTCTAGCGGACACTCTAGCACAGATACGCAGTATTTT. Translated: CASSLSSVSSGHSSTDTQYF.

This chain connects TRBV7-2 to TRBJ2-1; D unresolved. CDR1 is SGHTA, CDR2 FQGNSA, per germline. Trimming shortened V by 7 bases and J by 4 bases, and 8 bases separated the two germline ends. This CDR3 contains 12 residues. CDR3 region: CASTLLYNEQFF. Written as DNA, the CDR3 is TGTGCCAGCACCCTCCTTTACAATGAGCAGTTCTTC.

The chain employs TRBV4-3 and TRBJ1-6; D is unclear. The ends were cut back, 3 bases at V and 6 bases at J, with 9 bases in the middle. Per the germline V gene, CDR1 is LGHNA and CDR2 is YSLEER. The CDR3 sequence is 14 residues long. CDR3 DNA sequence: TGCGCCAGCAGCCACGGGTCTACTAATTCACCCCTCCACTTT. It is translated as CASSHGSTNSPLHF.

The rearrangement uses TRBV19 and TRBJ1-6; 10 nucleotides line up with TRBD1. The CDR3 length is 16 residues. CDR1 LNHDA and CDR2 SQIVND come from the germline V gene (reference sequence). The V and J ends lost 5 bases and 8 bases, in that order; junction bases with no gene match: 9. The CDR3 reads CASSSRRDRGDSPLHF. The CDR3 region has the DNA TGTGCCAGTAGTTCCCGAAGGGACAGGGGCGATTCACCCCTCCACTTT.

The genes are TRBV30 and TRBJ1-6; 7 bases fit TRBD1. V gave up 0 bases and J gave up 7 bases; unmatched junction bases: 6. CDR1 is GTSNPN, CDR2 SVGIG, per germline (reference sequence). The CDR3 runs to 15 residues. In DNA, the CDR3 is TGTGCCTGGAGTGTACTTACAGGGGAAAATTCACCCCTCCACTTT. It translates to CAWSVLTGENSPLHF.

The chain joins TRBV4-1 to TRBJ1-3; 7 bases are a match to TRBD1. Unmatched junction bases numbered 14, after V lost 6 bases and J lost 0 bases. Germline values: CDR1 MGHRA, CDR2 YSYEKL. The CDR3 has 18 amino acids. CDR3 nucleotide sequence: TGCGCCAGCAGTCCCGGGACAGTAAAGGCGCTCTCTGGAAACACCATATATTTT. Residues: CASSPGTVKALSGNTIYF.

This clone has a handful of counts. V is TRBV29-1 and J is TRBJ2-7; TRBD1 is a possible D gene (6 bases). The CDR3 has 13 residues. Germline V gene data show CDR1 as SQVTM and CDR2 as ANQGSEA. V gave up 4 bases and J gave up 3 bases, with 13 bases separating them. The CDR3 here is CSVAQGRRYEQYF. The CDR3 DNA reads as TGCAGCGTTGCACAGGGAAGGCGCTACGAGCAGTACTTC.

This clone was counted a few times. The chain couples TRBV4-3 to TRBJ1-5, with 9 nucleotides matching TRBD1. Trimming took 1 base from V and 6 from J; bases not matched to a gene: 1. This CDR3 comprises 14 residues. Germline CDR1 is LGHNA and CDR2 is YSLEER. CDR3 in amino acids: CASSQATGGQPQHF. The CDR3, as DNA: TGCGCCAGCAGCCAAGCGACAGGGGGTCAGCCCCAGCATTTT.

The DNA for the CDR3 is TGCGCCAGCAGTGCCGGGGATACGCAGTATTTT. It codes for CASSAGDTQYF. The genes are TRBV10-1 and TRBJ2-3; no definite D call. The CDR3 length is 11 residues. The germline CDR1 and CDR2 sequences are WNHNN and SYGVQD (reference sequence). The V and J ends lost 4 bases and 6 bases respectively, with 5 bases between them.

This sequence joins TRBV6-6 and TRBJ2-7; D perhaps matches TRBD1 (6 bases). The CDR3 spans 15 residues. Trimming pared 0 bases from V and 4 bases from J, leaving 13 bases between. Germline V lookup: CDR1 MNHNY, CDR2 SVGAGI (reference sequence). For the CDR3, the DNA is TGTGCCAGCAGTTACTCTCTACAGGGTTCGTACGAGCAGTACTTC. It is translated as CASSYSLQGSYEQYF.

The chain has TRBV19 and TRBJ1-2, with 7 bases matching TRBD1. V was pared by 1 base and J by 2 bases, with 4 bases of the junction left unmatched. In germline, CDR1 is LNHDA, CDR2 SQIVND (reference sequence). The CDR3 contains 15 residues. This chain's CDR3 is CASSIGDSSNYGYTF. The CDR3 DNA is TGTGCCAGTAGTATAGGGGACAGCTCCAACTATGGCTACACCTTC.

The rearrangement links TRBV4-1 to TRBJ1-6; 7 bases fit TRBD1. V gave up 1 base and J gave up 2 bases; unmatched junction bases: 5. CDR3 length: 17 amino acids. Germline CDR1 is MGHRA and CDR2 is YSYEKL. CDR3 residues: CASSQVPRGAYNSPLHF. In DNA form, the CDR3 reads TGCGCCAGCAGCCAAGTTCCCAGGGGGGCCTATAATTCACCCCTCCACTTT.

The V gene is TRBV7-3, the J gene TRBJ1-1; 9 bases are shared with TRBD1. CDR3 length: 13 residues. V lost 6 bases to trimming and J lost 10 bases; unmatched junction nucleotides: 9. CDR1 and CDR2 (germline): SGHTA, FQGTGA. CDR3 coding DNA: TGTGCCAGCAGTCTAGCACAGGGGGCTAGAGCTTTCTTT. It codes for CASSLAQGARAFF. Combining the CDR3 with reference TRBV7-3 and TRBJ1-1 gives the whole variable domain GAGVSQTPSNKVTEKGKYVELRCDPISGHTALYWYRQSLGQGPEFLIYFQGTGAADDSGLPNDRFFAVRPEGSVSTLKIQRTERGDSAVYLCASSLAQGARAFFGQGTRLTVV.